This T cell receptor (beta chain) was observed in a study of cytomegalovirus exposure and HLA in healthy donors. Study results and caveats: Excluded: some indistinguishable V segments such as TRBV6-2 and TRBV6-3. Cytomegalovirus association was listed for 150 or so TCR beta chains.

A multiplex PCR was run with 60 Vbeta primers and 13 Jbeta primers. Assay: immunoSEQ multiplex PCR; the TCRdb copy retains only in-frame clones and omits some. The sample has roughly 280,000 clones, approximately 70% seen once. The CDR3 extends over 16 amino acids. The V and J ends lost 4 bases and 1 base, in that order; junction bases with no gene match: 4. Germline V gives CDR1 MNHNS, CDR2 SASEGT. A remark on this clone: Its antigen is unidentified.

The sequence was obtained from a female donor in good health and CMV-seronegative. V gene TRBV6-1 combines with J gene TRBJ2-1; TRBD2 aligns across 10 bases. Sample: PBMCs. Written as DNA, the CDR3 is TGTGCCAGCAGTGGGATACTAGCGGGATCCTACAATGAGCAGTTCTTC. It yields the protein CASSGILAGSYNEQFF.